What follows are 21 T cell receptor beta chains derived from one specimen sequenced in a study of blood T cell repertoires in COVID-19. Data came from immunoSEQ multiplex PCR; TCRdb stores just in-frame clones and leaves some out. The data show tens of thousands of clones, about 80% seen once. The sequenced sample consisted of peripheral blood. The receptors were sampled from a human donor in a cohort sampled during active COVID-19.

J is TRBJ2-7 and V is TRBV19; 7 nucleotides agree with TRBD2. The junction had 10 bases not matched to a gene; V was cut back by 6 bases and J by 2 bases. The V gene's germline CDR1 is LNHDA and CDR2 SQIVND (reference sequence). The CDR3 spans 15 residues. The CDR3 DNA follows: TGTGCCAGTAGGCCTCAGTCCGCGGGGGCCTACGAGCAGTACTTC. Its protein is CASRPQSAGAYEQYF.

The chain combines TRBV29-1 with TRBJ2-2, with D maybe TRBD2 (5 bases). The V end was cut by 4 bases, the J end by 5 bases, with 11 bases between. This CDR3 comprises 13 residues. Germline CDR1 SQVTM, CDR2 ANQGSEA. The CDR3 bases are TGCAGCGTTGTTGAGGGAAATACCGGGGAGCTGTTTTTT. Translating it yields CSVVEGNTGELFF.

V and J are TRBV4-3 and TRBJ1-1; D possibly corresponds to TRBD1 (5 bases). CDR1 LGHNA and CDR2 YSLEER come from the germline V gene. V gave up 4 bases and J gave up 5 bases, with 14 bases separating them. CDR3 size: 14 residues. CDR3 residues: CASSLGLRGTEAFF. CDR3 DNA: TGCGCCAGCAGCCTAGGCTTACGGGGGACTGAAGCTTTCTTT.

The V and J genes are TRBV7-3 and TRBJ2-7, with D perhaps TRBD1 (5 bases). The germline gives CDR1 SGHTA, CDR2 FQGTGA. V gave up 4 bases and J gave up 8 bases, with 15 bases separating them. The CDR3 is 13 amino acids. CDR3 sequence reads: CASSSSHAGQQYF. The CDR3 DNA reads TGTGCCAGCAGCTCCTCACATGCAGGGCAGCAGTACTTC.

V usage is TRBV5-4 and J usage is TRBJ2-7; D gene unclear. Looked up from germline, CDR1 is SGHNT and CDR2 is YYREEE (reference sequence). Trimming removed 0 bases at V and 2 bases at J, with 6 bases between. The CDR3 has 13 amino acids. The chain's CDR3 is CASSLAVTYEQYF. CDR3 nucleotide sequence: TGTGCCAGCAGCTTGGCTGTTACCTACGAGCAGTACTTC.

The chain carries TRBV27 and TRBJ2-3; 9 bases agree with TRBD2. J gave up 5 bases and V 1 base, and 7 bases lay outside the gene matches. Germline CDR1 is MNHEY and CDR2 is SMNVEV (reference sequence). CDR3 size: 16 residues. CDR3 protein: CASSLFSGRDGDTQYF. CDR3 sequence (DNA): TGTGCCAGCAGTTTATTTAGCGGGAGAGATGGAGATACGCAGTATTTT.

This rearrangement joins TRBV30 to TRBJ2-1; no clear D gene. CDR3 length: 12 amino acids. Trimming took 2 bases from V and 7 from J, leaving 9 bases between them. CDR1 GTSNPN and CDR2 SVGIG come from the germline V gene (reference sequence). In DNA, the CDR3 is TGTGCCTGGAGTAGAACCGGTAATGAGCAGTTCTTC. Its translation: CAWSRTGNEQFF.

This clone has only a few counts. The chain joins TRBV6-1 to TRBJ1-5, with 9 bases fitting TRBD1. The CDR3 consists of 16 residues. Germline CDR1 and CDR2: MNHNS and SASEGT. The J segment lost 4 bases and the V segment lost 4 bases, leaving 8 bases of the junction unmatched. The CDR3 DNA reads as TGTGCCAGCAGTGGGGGGGACAGGGCGCTTAATCAGCCCCAGCATTTT. It specifies CASSGGDRALNQPQHF.

This chain uses TRBV28 with TRBJ2-3; 9 positions match TRBD1. Germline values: CDR1 MDHEN, CDR2 SYDVKM. The CDR3 runs 13 residues. Unmatched junction bases numbered 6, after V lost 5 bases and J lost 9 bases. As DNA, the CDR3 is TGTGCCAGCAGTCCGAACAGGGGGCGAACGCAGTATTTT. It is translated as CASSPNRGRTQYF.

DNA of the CDR3: TGTGCCAGCTCACCAGAAGCGGGAGCAATTGGGGCCAACGTCCTGACTTTC. It codes for CASSPEAGAIGANVLTF. The chain employs TRBV18 and TRBJ2-6; TRBD2 matches 8 bases. Per the germline V gene, CDR1 is KGHSH and CDR2 is LQKENI. This CDR3 region has 17 residues. With 2 bases clipped from V and 3 bases from J, the junction kept 6 bases outside the gene matches.

CDR3 DNA: TGTGCGGGCGGGGTCGGGAGTGGACGTGAGGAGCTGTTTTTT. Its protein product is CAGGVGSGREELFF. The V and J genes are TRBV28 and TRBJ2-2; possibly TRBD2 for D (6 bases). Germline V gene sequence: CDR1 MDHEN, CDR2 SYDVKM. This CDR3 is built from 14 residues.

The chain links TRBV4-3 to TRBJ1-2, with 7 bases matching TRBD1. The length of the CDR3 is 14 residues. V dropped 4 bases and J dropped 5; count of bases not matched to a gene: 7. CDR1 LGHNA and CDR2 YSLEER come from the germline V gene. CDR3 bases: TGCGCCAGCAGCCTGGGGACAGCCGGATATGGCTACACCTTC. The encoded protein is CASSLGTAGYGYTF.

The chain uses TRBV7-6 and TRBJ2-5; TRBD2 aligns across 8 bases. J lost 7 bases, V lost 2 bases, and 18 bases had no gene match. Per the germline V gene, CDR1 is SGHVS and CDR2 is FNYEAQ. The CDR3 runs 18 residues. The CDR3 here is CASSLMGWQAGDSATQYF. In DNA form, the CDR3 reads TGTGCCAGCAGCTTAATGGGTTGGCAAGCGGGGGATAGCGCGACCCAGTACTTC.

J is TRBJ2-1 and V is TRBV5-1; 11 nucleotides match TRBD2. Germline-derived CDR1 and CDR2 are SGHRS and YFSETQ. The CDR3 has 14 residues. With V trimmed by 5 bases and J by 4 bases, 2 bases remained unmatched. The CDR3, as DNA: TGCGCCAGCAGACGACTAGCGGGGTACAATGAGCAGTTCTTC. Translating gives CASRRLAGYNEQFF.

This sequence joins TRBV2 and TRBJ1-1; D not certain. The V gene's germline CDR1 is SNHLY and CDR2 FYNNEI. The CDR3 loop spans 12 amino acids. Deletions cut 7 bases from V and 7 bases from J, with 13 bases between. The CDR3: CASKTGEFEAFF. In DNA form, the CDR3 reads TGTGCCAGCAAAACTGGGGAGTTTGAAGCTTTCTTT.

This chain uses TRBV15 with TRBJ2-1, with 8 bases aligning to TRBD1. The germline V gene has CDR1 LNHNV and CDR2 YYDKDF (reference sequence). CDR3 length: 17 amino acids. V dropped 5 bases and J dropped 8; count of bases not matched to a gene: 17. The CDR3 is CATSGTSGQGWSDEQFF. CDR3 nucleotide sequence: TGTGCCACCAGCGGCACCTCAGGACAGGGATGGTCCGATGAGCAGTTCTTC.

This rearrangement joins TRBV7-9 to TRBJ1-2; D not resolved. The germline V gene encodes CDR1 SEHNR and CDR2 FQNEAQ (reference sequence). This CDR3 has 15 amino acids. The ends were cut back, 4 bases at V and 3 bases at J, with 15 bases in the middle. CDR3 sequence: CASSSSSARHYGYTF. In DNA form, the CDR3 reads TGTGCCAGCAGCTCCTCCTCAGCCAGGCACTATGGCTACACCTTC.

The chain employs TRBV4-3 and TRBJ2-7; D is perhaps TRBD2 (6 bases). The CDR3 spans 15 residues. The V gene lost 0 bases and the J gene lost 0 bases, with 9 bases spanning the gap. In germline, CDR1 is LGHNA, CDR2 YSLEER. The CDR3 coding sequence is TGCGCCAGCAGCCAAGAGGAGGGGAGCTCCTACGAGCAGTACTTC. Its protein product is CASSQEEGSSYEQYF.

The V call is TRBV14, the J call TRBJ1-2; 7 positions match TRBD1. Looked up from germline, CDR1 is SGHDN and CDR2 is FVKESK. This CDR3 has 13 amino acids. Unmatched junction bases numbered 5, after V lost 4 bases and J lost 6 bases. CDR3 in DNA: TGTGCCAGCAGCCCCGGGACAGTTCATGGCTACACCTTC. Translated: CASSPGTVHGYTF.

V is TRBV18 and J is TRBJ2-1; D possibly corresponds to TRBD1 (5 bases). The germline CDR1 and CDR2 sequences are KGHSH and LQKENI. V was pared by 5 bases and J by 4 bases, with 15 bases between. This CDR3 has 15 amino acids. DNA of the CDR3: TGTGCCAGCTCATCTGGACAAGGGTCATACAATGAGCAGTTCTTC. The encoded protein is CASSSGQGSYNEQFF.

The V gene is TRBV6-5, the J gene TRBJ1-6; D unclear. The V gene lost 2 bases and the J gene lost 13 bases, with 15 bases spanning the gap. The CDR3 totals 14 residues. Germline V lookup: CDR1 MNHEY, CDR2 SVGAGI. The CDR3 nucleotides read TGTGCCAGCAGTTACCAGTCCGGGAGCCGGCCCCTCCACTTT. Translated: CASSYQSGSRPLHF.